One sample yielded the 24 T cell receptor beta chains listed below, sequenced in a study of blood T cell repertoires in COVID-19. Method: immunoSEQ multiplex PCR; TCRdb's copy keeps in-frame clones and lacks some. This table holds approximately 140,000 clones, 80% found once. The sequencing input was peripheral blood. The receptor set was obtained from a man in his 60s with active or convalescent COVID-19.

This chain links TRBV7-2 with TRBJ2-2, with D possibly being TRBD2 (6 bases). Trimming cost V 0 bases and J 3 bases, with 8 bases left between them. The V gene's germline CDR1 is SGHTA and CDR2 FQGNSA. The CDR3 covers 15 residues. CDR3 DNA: TGTGCCAGCAGCTTAGCGTGGGGGGACACCGGGGAGCTGTTTTTT. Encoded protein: CASSLAWGDTGELFF.

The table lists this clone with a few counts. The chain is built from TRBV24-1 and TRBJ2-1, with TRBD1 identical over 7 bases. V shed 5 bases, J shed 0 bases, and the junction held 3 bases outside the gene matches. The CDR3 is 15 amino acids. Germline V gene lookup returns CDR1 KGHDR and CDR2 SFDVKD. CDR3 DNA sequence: TGTGCCACCAGTGTGGCAGGGGGCTCCTACAATGAGCAGTTCTTC. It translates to CATSVAGGSYNEQFF.

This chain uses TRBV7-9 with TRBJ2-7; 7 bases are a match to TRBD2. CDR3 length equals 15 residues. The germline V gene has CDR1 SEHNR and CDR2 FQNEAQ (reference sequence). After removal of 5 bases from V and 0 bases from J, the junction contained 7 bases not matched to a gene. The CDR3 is CASSPWGGSSYEQYF. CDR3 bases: TGTGCCAGCAGCCCATGGGGGGGGAGCTCCTACGAGCAGTACTTC.

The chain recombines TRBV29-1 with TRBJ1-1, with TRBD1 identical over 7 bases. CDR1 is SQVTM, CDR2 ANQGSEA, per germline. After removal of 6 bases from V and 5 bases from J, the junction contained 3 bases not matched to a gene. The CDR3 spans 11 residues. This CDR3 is CSVRGRTEAFF. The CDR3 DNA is TGCAGCGTCAGGGGGAGAACTGAAGCTTTCTTT.

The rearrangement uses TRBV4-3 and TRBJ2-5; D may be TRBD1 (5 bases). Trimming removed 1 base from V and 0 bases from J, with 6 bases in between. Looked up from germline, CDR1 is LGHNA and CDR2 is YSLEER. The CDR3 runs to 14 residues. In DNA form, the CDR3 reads TGCGCCAGCAGCCAAGTAGGGGACCAAGAGACCCAGTACTTC. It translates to CASSQVGDQETQYF.

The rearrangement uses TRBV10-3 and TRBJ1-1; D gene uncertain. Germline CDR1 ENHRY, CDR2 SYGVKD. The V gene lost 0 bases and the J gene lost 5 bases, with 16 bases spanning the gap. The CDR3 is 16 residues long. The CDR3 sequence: CAISESAVRVGTEAFF. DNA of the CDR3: TGTGCCATCAGTGAGTCAGCGGTGAGGGTTGGTACTGAAGCTTTCTTT.

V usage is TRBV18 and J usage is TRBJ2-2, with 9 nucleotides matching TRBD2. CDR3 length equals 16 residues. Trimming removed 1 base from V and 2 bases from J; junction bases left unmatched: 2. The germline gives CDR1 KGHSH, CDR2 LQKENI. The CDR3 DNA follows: TGTGCCAGCTCACCACGACTAGCGGACAACACCGGGGAGCTGTTTTTT. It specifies CASSPRLADNTGELFF.

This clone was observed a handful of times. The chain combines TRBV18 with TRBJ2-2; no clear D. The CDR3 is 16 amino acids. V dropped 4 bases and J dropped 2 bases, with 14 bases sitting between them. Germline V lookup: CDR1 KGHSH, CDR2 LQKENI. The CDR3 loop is CASSLSQYSNTGELFF. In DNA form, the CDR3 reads TGTGCCAGCTCACTTTCACAGTACTCAAACACCGGGGAGCTGTTTTTT. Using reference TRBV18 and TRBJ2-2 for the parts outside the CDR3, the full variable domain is NAGVMQNPRHLVRRRGQEARLRCSPMKGHSHVYWYRQLPEEGLKFMVYLQKENIIDESGMPKERFSAEFPKEGPSILRIQQVVRGDSAAYFCASSLSQYSNTGELFFGEGSRLTVL.

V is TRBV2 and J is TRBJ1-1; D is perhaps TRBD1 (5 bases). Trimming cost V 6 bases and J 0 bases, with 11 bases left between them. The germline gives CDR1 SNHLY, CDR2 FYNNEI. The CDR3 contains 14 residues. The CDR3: CASSGNRLNTEAFF. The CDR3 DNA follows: TGTGCCAGCAGCGGAAACAGGTTGAACACTGAAGCTTTCTTT.

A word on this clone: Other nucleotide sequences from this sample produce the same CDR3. The CDR3 reads CASSLTTSGRYEQYF. CDR3 in DNA: TGTGCCAGCAGCCTCACGACTAGCGGACGATACGAGCAGTACTTC. V is TRBV28 and J is TRBJ2-7; 9 bases agree with TRBD2. With 6 bases clipped from V and 4 bases from J, the junction kept 10 bases outside the gene matches. CDR3 length: 15 residues. Germline values: CDR1 MDHEN, CDR2 SYDVKM. Complete variable domain (other parts from reference TRBV28 and TRBJ2-7): DVKVTQSSRYLVKRTGEKVFLECVQDMDHENMFWYRQDPGLGLRLIYFSYDVKMKEKGDIPEGYSVSREKKERFSLILESASTNQTSMYLCASSLTTSGRYEQYFGPGTRLTVT.

The CDR3 region is CASSYPPPNEQFF. For the CDR3, the DNA is TGTGCCAGCAGTTACCCCCCTCCGAATGAGCAGTTCTTC. The chain links TRBV6-2 or TRBV6-3 to TRBJ2-1; no clear D. V gave up 2 bases and J gave up 7 bases, with 9 bases separating them. From germline, CDR1 is MNHEY and CDR2 SVGEGT. The CDR3 has 13 residues.

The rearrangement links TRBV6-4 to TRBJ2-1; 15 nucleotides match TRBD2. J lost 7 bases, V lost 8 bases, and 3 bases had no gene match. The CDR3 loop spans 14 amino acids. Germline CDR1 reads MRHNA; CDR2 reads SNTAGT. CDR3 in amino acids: CASSGLAGGNEQFF. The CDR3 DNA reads TGTGCCAGCTCTGGACTAGCGGGAGGGAATGAGCAGTTCTTC.

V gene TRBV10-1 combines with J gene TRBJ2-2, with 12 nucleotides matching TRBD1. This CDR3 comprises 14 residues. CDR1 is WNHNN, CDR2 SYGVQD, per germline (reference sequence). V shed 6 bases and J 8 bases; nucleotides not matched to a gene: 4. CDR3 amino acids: CASRGQGAWGELFF. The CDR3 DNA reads TGCGCCAGCAGGGGACAGGGGGCTTGGGGGGAGCTGTTTTTT.

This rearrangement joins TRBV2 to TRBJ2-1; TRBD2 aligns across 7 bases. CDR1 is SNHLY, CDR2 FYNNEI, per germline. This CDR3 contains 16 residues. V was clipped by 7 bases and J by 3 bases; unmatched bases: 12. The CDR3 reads CASTSFVTSSYNEQFF. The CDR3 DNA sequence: TGTGCCAGCACCTCATTCGTGACTAGCAGCTACAATGAGCAGTTCTTC.

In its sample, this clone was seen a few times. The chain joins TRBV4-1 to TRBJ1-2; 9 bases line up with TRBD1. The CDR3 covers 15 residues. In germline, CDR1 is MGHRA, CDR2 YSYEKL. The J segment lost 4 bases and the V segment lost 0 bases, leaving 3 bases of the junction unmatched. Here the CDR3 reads CASSQDGTGIYGYTF. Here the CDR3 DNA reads TGCGCCAGCAGCCAAGATGGGACAGGGATCTATGGCTACACCTTC.

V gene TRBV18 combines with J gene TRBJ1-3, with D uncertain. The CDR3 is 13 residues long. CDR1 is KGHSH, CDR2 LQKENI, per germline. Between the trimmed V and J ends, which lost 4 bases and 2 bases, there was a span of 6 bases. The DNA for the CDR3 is TGTGCCAGCTCACGCGGGGCTGGAAACACCATATATTTT. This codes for CASSRGAGNTIYF.

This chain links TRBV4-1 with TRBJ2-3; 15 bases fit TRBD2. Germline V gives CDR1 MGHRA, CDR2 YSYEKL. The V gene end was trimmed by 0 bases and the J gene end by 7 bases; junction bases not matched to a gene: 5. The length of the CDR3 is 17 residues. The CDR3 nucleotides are TGCGCCAGCAGCCAAGATTCGGGGACTAGCGGGAGGTATACGCAGTATTTT. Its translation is CASSQDSGTSGRYTQYF.

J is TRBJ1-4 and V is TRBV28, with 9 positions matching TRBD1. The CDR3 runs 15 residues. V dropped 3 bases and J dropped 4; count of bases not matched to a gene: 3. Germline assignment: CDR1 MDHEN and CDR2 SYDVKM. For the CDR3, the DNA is TGTGCCAGCAGTTTTGGGACAGGGCGTAATGAAAAACTGTTTTTT. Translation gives CASSFGTGRNEKLFF. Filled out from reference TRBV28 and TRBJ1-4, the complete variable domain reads DVKVTQSSRYLVKRTGEKVFLECVQDMDHENMFWYRQDPGLGLRLIYFSYDVKMKEKGDIPEGYSVSREKKERFSLILESASTNQTSMYLCASSFGTGRNEKLFFGSGTQLSVL.

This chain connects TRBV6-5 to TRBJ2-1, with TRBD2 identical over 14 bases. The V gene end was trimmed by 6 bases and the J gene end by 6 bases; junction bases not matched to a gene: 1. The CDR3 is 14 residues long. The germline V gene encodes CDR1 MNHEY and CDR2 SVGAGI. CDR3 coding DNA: TGTGCCAGCAGGACTAGCGGGAGGGGCAATGAGCAGTTCTTC. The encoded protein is CASRTSGRGNEQFF.

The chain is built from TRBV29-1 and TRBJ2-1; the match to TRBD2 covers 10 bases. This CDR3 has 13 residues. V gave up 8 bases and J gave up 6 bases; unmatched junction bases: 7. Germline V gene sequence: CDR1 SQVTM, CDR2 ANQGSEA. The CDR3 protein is CSLGRTSGNEQFF. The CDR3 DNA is TGCAGCCTCGGCAGGACTAGCGGCAATGAGCAGTTCTTC.

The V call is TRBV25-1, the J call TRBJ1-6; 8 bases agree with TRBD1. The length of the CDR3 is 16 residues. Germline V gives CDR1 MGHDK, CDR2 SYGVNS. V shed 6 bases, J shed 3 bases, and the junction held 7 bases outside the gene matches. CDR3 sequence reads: CASSEIGQGYNSPLHF. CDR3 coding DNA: TGTGCCAGCAGCGAGATTGGACAGGGCTATAATTCACCCCTCCACTTT.

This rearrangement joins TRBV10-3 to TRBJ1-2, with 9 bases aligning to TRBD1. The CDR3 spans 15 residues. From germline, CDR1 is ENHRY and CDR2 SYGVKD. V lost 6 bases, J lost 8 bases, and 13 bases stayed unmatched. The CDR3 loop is CAIRSRQGGSDGYTF. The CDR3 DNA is TGTGCCATCAGATCCAGACAGGGGGGTTCGGACGGCTACACCTTC.

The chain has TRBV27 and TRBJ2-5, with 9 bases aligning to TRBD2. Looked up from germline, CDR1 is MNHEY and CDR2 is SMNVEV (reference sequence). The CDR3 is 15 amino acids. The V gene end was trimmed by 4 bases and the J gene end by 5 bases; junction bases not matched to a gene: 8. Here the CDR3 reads CASSSVAGGLETQYF. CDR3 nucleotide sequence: TGTGCCAGCAGTTCCGTGGCGGGAGGGTTGGAGACCCAGTACTTC.

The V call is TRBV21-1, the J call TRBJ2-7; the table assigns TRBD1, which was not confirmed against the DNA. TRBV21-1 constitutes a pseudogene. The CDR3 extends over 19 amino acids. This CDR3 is CASSKDEGQGAKRGYEQYF. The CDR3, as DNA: TGTGCCAGCAGCAAAGACGAGGGACAGGGGGCCAAGCGGGGCTACGAGCAGTACTTC.